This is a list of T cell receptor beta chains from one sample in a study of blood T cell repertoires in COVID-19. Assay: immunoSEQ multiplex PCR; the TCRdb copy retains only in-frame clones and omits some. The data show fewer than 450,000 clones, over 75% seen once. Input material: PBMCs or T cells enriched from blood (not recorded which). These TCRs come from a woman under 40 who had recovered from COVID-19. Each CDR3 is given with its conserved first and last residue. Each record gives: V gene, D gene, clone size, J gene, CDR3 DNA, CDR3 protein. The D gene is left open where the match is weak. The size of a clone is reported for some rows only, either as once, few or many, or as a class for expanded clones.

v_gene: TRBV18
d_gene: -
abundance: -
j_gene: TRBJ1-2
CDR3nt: TGTGCCAGCTCACCAGGATATGGTGAAGAGGTCGGTGGCTACACCTTC
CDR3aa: CASSPGYGEEVGGYTF

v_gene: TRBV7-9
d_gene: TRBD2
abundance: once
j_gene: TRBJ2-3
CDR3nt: TGTGCCAGCAGCTTAGAAGCGGGGGGCATCACAGATACGCAGTATTTT
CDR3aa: CASSLEAGGITDTQYF

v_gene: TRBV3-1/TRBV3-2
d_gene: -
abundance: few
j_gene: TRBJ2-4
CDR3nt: TGTGCCAGCAGCCAAGTTGCGGACGGGGGTAAAAACATTCAGTACTTC
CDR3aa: CASSQVADGGKNIQYF

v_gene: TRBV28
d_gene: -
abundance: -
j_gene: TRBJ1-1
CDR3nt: TGTGCCAGCAGTCTATCTCCCTCGGGGGGTCTTGAAGCTTTCTTT
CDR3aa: CASSLSPSGGLEAFF

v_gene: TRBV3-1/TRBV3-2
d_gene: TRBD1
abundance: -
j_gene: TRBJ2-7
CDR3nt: TGTGCCAGCAGTCCAGACAGGGTTGACTACGAGCAGTACTTC
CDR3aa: CASSPDRVDYEQYF

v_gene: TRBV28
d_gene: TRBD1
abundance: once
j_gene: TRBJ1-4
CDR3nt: TGTGCCAGCAGTTCACCGGGACAGCGAGAAAAACTGTTTTTT
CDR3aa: CASSSPGQREKLFF

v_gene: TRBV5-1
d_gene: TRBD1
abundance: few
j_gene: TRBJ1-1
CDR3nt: TGCGCCAGCAGCCCCGGGACAGAGGCCACTGAAGCTTTCTTT
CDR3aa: CASSPGTEATEAFF

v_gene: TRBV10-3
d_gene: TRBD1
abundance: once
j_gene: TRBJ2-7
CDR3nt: TGTGCCATCAGTGGGACGGACAGGGTGGAGCAGTACTTC
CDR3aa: CAISGTDRVEQYF

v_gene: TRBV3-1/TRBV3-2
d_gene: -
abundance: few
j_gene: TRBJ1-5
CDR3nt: TGTGCCAGCAGCCAATTGAGCCGGGGTCAGCCCCAGCATTTT
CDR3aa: CASSQLSRGQPQHF

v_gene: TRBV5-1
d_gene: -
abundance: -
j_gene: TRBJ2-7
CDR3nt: TGCGCCAGCAGCTTGGGAAGAGCCTACGAGCAGTACTTC
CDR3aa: CASSLGRAYEQYF

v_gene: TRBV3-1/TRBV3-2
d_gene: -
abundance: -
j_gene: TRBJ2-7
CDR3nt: TGTGCCAGCTCGTTTGGGCGAAGCTCCTACGAGCAGTACTTC
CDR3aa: CASSFGRSSYEQYF

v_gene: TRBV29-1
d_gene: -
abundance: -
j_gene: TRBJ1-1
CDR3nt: TGCAGCGTTTTGTTTCGGGGGATGAGGACTGAAGCTTTCTTT
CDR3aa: CSVLFRGMRTEAFF

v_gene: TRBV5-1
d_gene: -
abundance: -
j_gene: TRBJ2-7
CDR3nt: TGCGCCAGCAGCTTGGGGACAGCTCCTCTTAACGAGCAGTACTTC
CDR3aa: CASSLGTAPLNEQYF

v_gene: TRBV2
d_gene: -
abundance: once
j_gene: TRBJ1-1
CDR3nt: TGTGCCAGCAGTGAGGCGTCGGGCACTGAAGCTTTCTTT
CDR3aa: CASSEASGTEAFF

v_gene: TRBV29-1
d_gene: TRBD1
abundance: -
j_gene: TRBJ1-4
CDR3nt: TGCAGCGTGGGGACAGGGGGTTTAGGCACTGAAAAACTGTTTTTT
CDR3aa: CSVGTGGLGTEKLFF

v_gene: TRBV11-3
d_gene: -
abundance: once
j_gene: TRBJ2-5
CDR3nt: TGTGCCAGCAGCTTCCTCCAGGGGGAGACCCAGTACTTC
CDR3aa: CASSFLQGETQYF

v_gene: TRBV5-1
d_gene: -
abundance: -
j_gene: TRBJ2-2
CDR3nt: TGCGCCAGCAGCTTGGTGGAAAGGAGCACCGGGGAGCTGTTTTTT
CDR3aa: CASSLVERSTGELFF

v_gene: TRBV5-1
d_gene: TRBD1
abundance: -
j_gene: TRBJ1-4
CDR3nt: TGCGCCAGCAGCGATCCTAGGACAGGGGGCGAACTGTTTTTT
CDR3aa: CASSDPRTGGELFF

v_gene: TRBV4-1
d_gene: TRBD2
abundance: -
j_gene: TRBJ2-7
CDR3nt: TGCGCCAGCAGCCAAGATGCCAGCGGGGGGATCTCCTACGAGCAGTACTTC
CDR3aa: CASSQDASGGISYEQYF

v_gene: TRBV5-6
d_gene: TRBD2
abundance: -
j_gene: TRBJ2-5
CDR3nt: TGTGCCAGCAGCGCGGGAGGAGTTCACAGGGAGACCCAGTACTTC
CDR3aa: CASSAGGVHRETQYF

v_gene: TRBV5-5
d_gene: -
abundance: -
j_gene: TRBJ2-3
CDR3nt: TGTGCCAGCAGCCCGCTATGGGGGGGGGCCTTTATCGCAGATACGCAGTATTTT
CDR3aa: CASSPLWGGAFIADTQYF

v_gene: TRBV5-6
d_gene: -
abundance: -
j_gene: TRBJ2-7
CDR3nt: TGTGCCAGCAGCTTGGCGGGACACGGCTACGAGCAGTACTTC
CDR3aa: CASSLAGHGYEQYF

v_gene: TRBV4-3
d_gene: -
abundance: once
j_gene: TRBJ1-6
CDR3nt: TGCGCCAGCAGCCAAGAGGTGGACTTTAACAATAATTCACCCCTCCACTTT
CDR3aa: CASSQEVDFNNNSPLHF

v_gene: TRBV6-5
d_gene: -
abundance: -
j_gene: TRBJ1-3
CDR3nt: TGTGCCAGCATGGAGAGCTCTGGAAACACCATATATTTT
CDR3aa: CASMESSGNTIYF

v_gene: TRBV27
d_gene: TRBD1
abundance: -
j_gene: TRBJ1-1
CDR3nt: TGTGCCAGCAGTTGGGACAGGGCATTAAACACTGAAGCTTTCTTT
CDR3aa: CASSWDRALNTEAFF

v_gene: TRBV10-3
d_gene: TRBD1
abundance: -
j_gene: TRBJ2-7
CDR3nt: TGTGCCATCAGGGGGACAGGGAGAGAGAACGAGCAGTACTTC
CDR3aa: CAIRGTGRENEQYF

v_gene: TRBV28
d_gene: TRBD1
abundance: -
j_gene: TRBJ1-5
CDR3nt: TGTGCCAGCGCGTTAGCCCCTGGACAGGCTAGCAATCAGCCCCAGCATTTT
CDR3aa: CASALAPGQASNQPQHF

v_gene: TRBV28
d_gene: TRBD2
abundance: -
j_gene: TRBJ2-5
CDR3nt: TGTGCCAGCAGACTAGCGGGGGGGAAAGAGACCCAGTACTTC
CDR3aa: CASRLAGGKETQYF

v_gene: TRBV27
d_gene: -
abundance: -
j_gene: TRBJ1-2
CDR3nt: TGTGCCAGCAGTAGGGCAGGGTTGGACAACTATGGCTACACCTTC
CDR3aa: CASSRAGLDNYGYTF

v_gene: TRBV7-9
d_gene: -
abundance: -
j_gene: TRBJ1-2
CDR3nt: TGTGCCAGCAGCTTAGCGGTTACAGGGACCGCTCCTAACTATGGCTACACCTTC
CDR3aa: CASSLAVTGTAPNYGYTF

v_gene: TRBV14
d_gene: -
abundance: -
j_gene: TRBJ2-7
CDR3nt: TGTGCCAGCAGCCAAAGACCGGCGGGCCTCCCCACAATAAAAAGCTCCTACGAGCAGTACTTC
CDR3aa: CASSQRPAGLPTIKSSYEQYF

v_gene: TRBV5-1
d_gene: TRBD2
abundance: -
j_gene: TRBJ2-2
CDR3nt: TGCGCCAGCAGCCCGGGACAGCCGGGACTAGCGGGGGGTAGTTCCGGGGAGCTGTTTTTT
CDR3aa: CASSPGQPGLAGGSSGELFF

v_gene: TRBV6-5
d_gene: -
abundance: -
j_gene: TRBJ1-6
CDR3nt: TGTGCCAGCAGTTACCGGGGAGTATCCTATAATTCACCCCTCCACTTT
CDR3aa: CASSYRGVSYNSPLHF